This TCR beta chain comes out of a study of CD8+CD57+ T cells in acquired aplastic anemia. Overall study findings and caveats: Simpson's diversity of CD8+ cells was not significantly different in patients compared with controls. The study identified more than 25 CD8+ CDR3 sequences shared by patients and controls. Measurement in patients showed lower diversity in CD8+CD57+ cells than in total CD4+ and CD8+ pools.

Germline CDR1 SGDLS, CDR2 YYNGEE. Between the trimmed V and J ends, which lost 4 bases and 5 bases, there was a span of 18 bases. This CDR3 is 16 amino acids long. This clonotype was recorded many times. The antigen is undetermined. Template material for TCR beta VDJ and CDR3 profiling consisted of genomic DNA. Using its own MiXCR run on the reads, TCRdb lists one record per CDR3 protein. The repertoire holds around 17,000 distinct CDR3 sequences, roughly two fifths seen once, with roughly 85% in the top ten. Those patients picked for sequencing had displayed CD8+CD57+ cell expansion on flow cytometry. Severe acquired aplastic anemia was present in every patient. The blood sampling took place in patients who had so far received no therapy.

This chain connects TRBV9 to TRBJ2-2; D could derive from TRBD1 or TRBD2 (7 bases each). This TCR derives from a human donor with aplastic anemia. The sample consisted of CD8+CD57+ T cells sorted from PBMCs. Subset of the sample: bead-enriched CD8+CD57+ effector memory T cells from SAA patients. The CDR3 coding sequence is TGTGCCAGCAGCCCACCGCCAGGGGGGGTGACCGGGGAGCTGTTTTTT. Protein: CASSPPPGGVTGELFF.